These 10 T cell receptor beta chains originate from one sample sequenced in a study of Graves' ophthalmopathy and Graves' hyperthyroidism. Amplification of the TCR beta CDR3 regions used RNA transcripts (as template). A first-round RT-PCR used HTBI primers, followed by a second-round multiplex PCR. TCRdb ran MiXCR on the multiplex PCR reads and lists one entry per CDR3 protein. The table records almost 400,000 distinct CDR3 sequences, approximately 20% of them present only once. The sequencing input was peripheral blood. Every receptor here comes from a woman under 30 with Graves' ophthalmopathy.

This clonotype was seen only a few times. The gene calls are TRBV6-1 and TRBJ1-2; a weak D match, TRBD1 (5 bases). V was trimmed by 8 bases and J by 9 bases, leaving 28 bases between them. The CDR3 totals 16 residues. Germline V gene data show CDR1 as MNHNS and CDR2 as SASEGT. CDR3 sequence: CASALLGRGVDLSYTF. In DNA form, the CDR3 reads TGTGCCAGCGCTTTACTTGGACGAGGGGTGGATTTGAGCTACACCTTC.

This clonotype was observed a single time. The chain links TRBV11-3 to TRBJ1-1; D unresolved. This CDR3 is 13 amino acids long. V was pared by 4 bases and J by 3 bases, with 9 bases between. From germline, CDR1 is SGHNT and CDR2 YENEEA. CDR3 nucleotide sequence: TGTGCCAGCAGCTCAGACACCGACACTGAAGCTTTCTTT. Encoded protein: CASSSDTDTEAFF. The variable domain in full, completed from reference TRBV11-3 and TRBJ1-1, reads EAGVVQSPRYKIIEKKQPVAFWCNPISGHNTLYWYLQNLGQGPELLIRYENEEAVDDSQLPKDRFSAERLKGVDSTLKIQPAELGDSAVYLCASSSDTDTEAFFGQGTRLTVV.

The sample holds many counts of this clonotype. The chain has TRBV7-6 and TRBJ2-2; TRBD2 aligns across 9 bases. The CDR3 runs 16 residues. Germline CDR1 is SGHVS and CDR2 is FNYEAQ. V lost 1 base and J lost 5; bases outside the gene matches: 5. CDR3 in amino acids: CASSLVVAGVTGELFF. The CDR3 region has the DNA TGTGCCAGCAGCTTAGTGGTAGCGGGAGTTACCGGGGAGCTGTTTTTT. Complete variable domain (other parts from reference TRBV7-6 and TRBJ2-2): GAGVSQSPRYKVTKRGQDVALRCDPISGHVSLYWYRQALGQGPEFLTYFNYEAQQDKSGLPNDRFSAERPEGSISTLTIQRTEQRDSAMYRCASSLVVAGVTGELFFGEGSRLTVL.

This clonotype was seen ten or more times. This sequence joins TRBV20-1 and TRBJ1-1; D is ambiguous. Looked up from germline, CDR1 is DFQATT and CDR2 is SNEGSKA (reference sequence). V was trimmed by 6 bases and J by 1 base, leaving 18 bases between them. The CDR3 spans 15 residues. The CDR3 DNA follows: TGCAGTGCAGGGTGGGGTCTTTCGGCGAACACTGAAGCTTTCTTT. Encoded protein: CSAGWGLSANTEAFF.

The chain employs TRBV20-1 and TRBJ2-2, with 13 bases that match TRBD2. Per germline, CDR1 DFQATT and CDR2 SNEGSKA (reference sequence). The CDR3 loop spans 15 amino acids. The trim removed 4 bases at V and 5 bases at J, leaving 4 bases unmatched. The CDR3 DNA is TGCAGTGCTAAAGGACTAGCGGGAGAAACCGGGGAGCTGTTTTTT. This sequence encodes CSAKGLAGETGELFF.

The chain links TRBV28 to TRBJ1-1, with D maybe TRBD1 (5 bases). The germline CDR1 and CDR2 sequences are MDHEN and SYDVKM. Trimming stripped 4 bases from V and 2 bases from J, with 14 bases between. The CDR3 consists of 15 residues. Here the CDR3 reads CASSYSRGGNTEAFF. The CDR3 nucleotides are TGTGCCAGCAGTTATTCCCGGGGGGGAAACACTGAAGCTTTCTTT. The full variable domain, in which reference TRBV28 and TRBJ1-1 provide the parts outside the CDR3, is DVKVTQSSRYLVKRTGEKVFLECVQDMDHENMFWYRQDPGLGLRLIYFSYDVKMKEKGDIPEGYSVSREKKERFSLILESASTNQTSMYLCASSYSRGGNTEAFFGQGTRLTVV.

This clonotype occurred many times. The gene calls are TRBV9 and TRBJ1-1; 9 bases agree with TRBD1. This CDR3 is 16 amino acids long. With V trimmed by 0 bases and J by 4 bases, 7 bases remained unmatched. Germline V gene data show CDR1 as SGDLS and CDR2 as YYNGEE. This chain's CDR3 is CASSVEGQGPFTEAFF. The CDR3 DNA sequence: TGTGCCAGCAGCGTAGAGGGACAGGGTCCTTTCACTGAAGCTTTCTTT.

This clonotype appeared many times. The V call is TRBV27, the J call TRBJ2-7, with 11 bases aligning to TRBD1. Trimming at V came to 5 bases and at J to 7 bases, leaving 10 bases not matched to a gene. This CDR3 is built from 15 residues. Germline-derived CDR1 and CDR2 are MNHEY and SMNVEV (reference sequence). The CDR3 loop reads CASSPGTGGMREQYF. The CDR3 coding sequence is TGTGCCAGCAGTCCCGGGACAGGGGGGATGCGGGAGCAGTACTTC.

This clonotype was seen at least ten times. This could be a read error, since a much larger clone is one nucleotide away. The chain has TRBV11-2 and TRBJ1-5; TRBD1 matches 9 bases. V was pared by 6 bases and J by 6 bases, with 15 bases of the junction left unmatched. The CDR3 is 17 amino acids. Germline lookup yields CDR1 SGHAT and CDR2 FQNNGV. CDR3 sequence: CASRLFAWDRASQPQHF. The CDR3, as DNA: TGTGCCAGCAGATTATTCGCTTGGGACAGGGCAAGTCAGCCCCAGCATTTT. The whole variable domain, remainder taken from reference TRBV11-2 and TRBJ1-5, is EAGVAQSPRYKIIEKRQSVAFWCNPISGHATLYWYQQILGQGPKLLIQFQNNGVVDDSQLPKDRFSAERLKGVDSTLKIQPAKLEDSAVYLCASRLFAWDRASQPQHFGDGTRLSIL.

The chain combines TRBV28 with TRBJ1-2, with D possibly matching TRBD1 (6 bases). Trimming shortened V by 7 bases and J by 4 bases, and 16 bases separated the two germline ends. There are 14 residues in the CDR3. The V gene's germline CDR1 is MDHEN and CDR2 SYDVKM. CDR3 nucleotides: TGTGCCAGCATGACAGGCGAGAGAACCTATGGCTACACCTTC. This gives the protein CASMTGERTYGYTF.